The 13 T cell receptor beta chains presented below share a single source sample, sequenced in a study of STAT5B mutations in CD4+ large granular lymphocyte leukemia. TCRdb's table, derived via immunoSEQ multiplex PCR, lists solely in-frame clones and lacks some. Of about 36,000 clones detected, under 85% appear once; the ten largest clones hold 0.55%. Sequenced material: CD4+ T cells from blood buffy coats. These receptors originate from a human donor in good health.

CDR3 bases: TGTGCCAGCAGCTTAGCGGGAGGAGGAGGCTACGAGCAGTACTTC. Its protein is CASSLAGGGGYEQYF. This chain links TRBV7-3 with TRBJ2-7; 8 bases agree with TRBD2. The CDR3 length is 15 residues. With V trimmed by 2 bases and J by 3 bases, 6 bases remained unmatched. The V gene's germline CDR1 is SGHTA and CDR2 FQGTGA.

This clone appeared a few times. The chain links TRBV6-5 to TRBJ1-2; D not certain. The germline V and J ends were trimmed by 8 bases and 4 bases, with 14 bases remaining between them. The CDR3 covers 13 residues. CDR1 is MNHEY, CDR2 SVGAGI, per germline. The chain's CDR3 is CASSRDPTYGYTF. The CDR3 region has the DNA TGTGCCAGCTCTAGGGATCCAACCTATGGCTACACCTTC.

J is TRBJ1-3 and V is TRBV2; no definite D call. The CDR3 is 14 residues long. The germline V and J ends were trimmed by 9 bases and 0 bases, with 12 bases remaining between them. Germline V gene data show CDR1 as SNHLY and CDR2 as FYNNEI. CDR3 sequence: CASTKESSGNTIYF. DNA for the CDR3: TGTGCCAGTACAAAGGAGAGCTCTGGAAACACCATATATTTT.

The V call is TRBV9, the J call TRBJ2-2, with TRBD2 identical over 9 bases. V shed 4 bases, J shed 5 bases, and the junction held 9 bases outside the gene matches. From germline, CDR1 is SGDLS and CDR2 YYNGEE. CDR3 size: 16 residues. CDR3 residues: CASSPPRGRGTGELFF. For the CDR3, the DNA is TGTGCCAGCAGCCCGCCCCGCGGGAGGGGGACCGGGGAGCTGTTTTTT.

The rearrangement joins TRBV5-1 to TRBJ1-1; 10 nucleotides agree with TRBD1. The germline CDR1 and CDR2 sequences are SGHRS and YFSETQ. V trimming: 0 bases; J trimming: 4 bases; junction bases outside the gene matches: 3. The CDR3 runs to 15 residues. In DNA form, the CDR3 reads TGCGCCAGCAGCTTGGGGGACAGGGGTGGCACTGAAGCTTTCTTT. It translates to CASSLGDRGGTEAFF.

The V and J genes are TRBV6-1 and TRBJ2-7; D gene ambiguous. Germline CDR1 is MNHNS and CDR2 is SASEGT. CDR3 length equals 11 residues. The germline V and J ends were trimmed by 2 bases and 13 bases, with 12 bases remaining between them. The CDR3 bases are TGTGCCAGCAGTGAAAACCGGGTCGGATACTTC. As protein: CASSENRVGYF.

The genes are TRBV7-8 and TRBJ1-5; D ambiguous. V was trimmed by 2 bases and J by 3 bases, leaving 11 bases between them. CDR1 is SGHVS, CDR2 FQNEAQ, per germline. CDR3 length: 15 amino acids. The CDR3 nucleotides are TGTGCCAGCAGCTTAAGGTTGTCAGTCAATCAGCCCCAGCATTTT. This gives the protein CASSLRLSVNQPQHF.

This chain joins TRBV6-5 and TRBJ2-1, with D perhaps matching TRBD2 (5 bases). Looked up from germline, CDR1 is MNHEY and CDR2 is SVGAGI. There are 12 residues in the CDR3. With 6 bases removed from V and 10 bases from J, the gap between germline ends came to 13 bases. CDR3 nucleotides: TGTGCCAGCAGCTACGGGGAGTGGGAGCAGTTCTTC. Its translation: CASSYGEWEQFF.

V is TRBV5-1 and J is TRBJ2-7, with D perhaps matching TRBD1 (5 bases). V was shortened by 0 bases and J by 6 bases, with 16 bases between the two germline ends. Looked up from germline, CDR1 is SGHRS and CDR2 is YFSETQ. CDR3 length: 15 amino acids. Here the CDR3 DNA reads TGCGCCAGCAGCTTGGGGGGCCCAAGTTCTTCCGAGCAGTACTTC. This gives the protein CASSLGGPSSSEQYF.

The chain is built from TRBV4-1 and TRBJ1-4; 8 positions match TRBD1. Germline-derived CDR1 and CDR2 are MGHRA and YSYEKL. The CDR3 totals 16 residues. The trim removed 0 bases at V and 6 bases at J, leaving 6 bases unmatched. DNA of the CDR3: TGCGCCAGCAGCCAAGAAGTAACAGGGGGATATGAAAAACTGTTTTTT. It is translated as CASSQEVTGGYEKLFF.

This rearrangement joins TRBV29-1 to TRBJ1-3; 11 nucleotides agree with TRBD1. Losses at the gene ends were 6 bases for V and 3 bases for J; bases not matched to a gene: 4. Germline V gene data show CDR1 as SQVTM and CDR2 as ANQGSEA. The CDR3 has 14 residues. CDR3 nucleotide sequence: TGCAGCGTAGTGGACAGGGGGCTTGGAAACACCATATATTTT. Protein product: CSVVDRGLGNTIYF.

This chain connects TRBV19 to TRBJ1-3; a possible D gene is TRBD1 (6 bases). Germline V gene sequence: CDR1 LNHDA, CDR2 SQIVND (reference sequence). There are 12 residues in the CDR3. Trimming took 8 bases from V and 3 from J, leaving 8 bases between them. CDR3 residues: CASRTVGNTIYF. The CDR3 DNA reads TGTGCCAGTCGGACAGTTGGAAACACCATATATTTT.

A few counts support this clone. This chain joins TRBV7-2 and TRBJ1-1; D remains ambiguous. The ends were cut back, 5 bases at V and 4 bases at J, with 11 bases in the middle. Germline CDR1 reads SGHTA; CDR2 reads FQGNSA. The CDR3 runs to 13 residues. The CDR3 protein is CASSRNIATEAFF. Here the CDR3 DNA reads TGTGCCAGCAGCCGCAACATAGCCACTGAAGCTTTCTTT.